Following are 5 T cell receptor beta chains from one sample sequenced in a study of post-analysis software for immune sequencing data (dated by TCRdb to between 2014 and 2017). What the work shows at the level of the full study, not this receptor alone: Four to six TRBV segments, including TRBV5-6, TRBV5-1 and TRBV20-1, were significantly more frequent in patients than controls.

The antigens these receptors bind are not known. Libraries were constructed by PCR. The sequencing machine was an Illumina HiSeq 2500. To reduce PCR and sequencing biases, unique molecular identifiers were built into the TCR beta cDNA libraries. TCRdb applied fastp at Q25 and MiXCR to the public reads, then kept only in-frame beta chains. Rows with one shared CDR3 protein collapse into an entry with the most common genes and DNA. Within this sample are 650,000 to 850,000 distinct CDR3 sequences, with roughly 46% of them counted one time only. In total, the top ten clones hold 4.9% of the sample. Sequencing was carried out using blood. These receptors all come from a girl aged 5 to 17 with multiple sclerosis.

J is TRBJ2-1 and V is TRBV20-1, with D possibly matching TRBD1 (5 bases). Trimming pared 5 bases from V and 0 bases from J, leaving 17 bases between. Germline V gene sequence: CDR1 DFQATT, CDR2 SNEGSKA (reference sequence). This CDR3 has 16 amino acids. The CDR3 coding sequence is TGCAGTGCTGCTACCATGGACATCTCCTCCTACAATGAGCAGTTCTTC. It translates to CSAATMDISSYNEQFF.

The rearrangement uses TRBV12-3 or TRBV12-4 and TRBJ2-7; D remains unclear. With the DNA end fitting TRBJ2-5 better, the J assignment may be wrong. This CDR3 has 15 amino acids. CDR3 nucleotide sequence: TGTGCCAGCAGTTTTCGTATGAACTCGCAAAAGACCCAGTACTTC. Its protein is CASSFRMNSQKTQYF.

The chain links TRBV7-9 to TRBJ2-1, with TRBD2 matching over 10 bases. J lost 4 bases, V lost 1 base, and 4 bases had no gene match. Germline CDR1 is SEHNR and CDR2 is FQNEAQ (reference sequence). The CDR3 extends over 16 amino acids. The CDR3 reads CASSLEASGRYNEQFF. The CDR3 DNA is TGTGCCAGCAGCTTAGAAGCTAGCGGGAGATACAATGAGCAGTTCTTC.

V usage is TRBV20-1 and J usage is TRBJ2-1; a possible D gene is TRBD2 (6 bases). The J call could be wrong; TRBJ2-7 is a better fit for the DNA end. From germline, CDR1 is DFQATT and CDR2 SNEGSKA (reference sequence). This CDR3 has 14 amino acids. CDR3 nucleotides: TGCAGTGCTAGCGGTCGGGAGTACTACAATGAGCAGTACTTC. Translated, it gives CSASGREYYNEQYF.

CDR3 in amino acids: CASSVHISGGPSDEQFF. The CDR3, as DNA: TGTGCCAGCAGCGTTCATATCTCGGGAGGGCCTTCTGATGAGCAGTTCTTC. The genes are TRBV7-8 and TRBJ2-1; 8 bases align to TRBD2. This CDR3 contains 17 residues. CDR1 SGHVS and CDR2 FQNEAQ come from the germline V gene. Trimming removed 5 bases from V and 8 bases from J; junction bases left unmatched: 17. Together with reference TRBV7-8 and TRBJ2-1, the CDR3 gives the full variable domain: GAGVSQSPRYKVAKRGQDVALRCDPISGHVSLFWYQQALGQGPEFLTYFQNEAQLDKSGLPSDRFFAERPEGSVSTLKIQRTQQEDSAVYLCASSVHISGGPSDEQFFGPGTRLTVL.